These T cell receptor beta chains were read from a single sample in a study of siplizumab effects on memory and regulatory T cells. Using immunoSEQ multiplex PCR, the repertoire was profiled, and TCRdb retains in-frame clones only, with some absent. The data show some 97,000 clones, over 90% seen once. Material: non-Treg CD4+ T cells sorted from blood. These TCRs come from a human donor in good health. The CDR3 runs from the conserved cysteine through the conserved F or W. The D gene is left open where the match is weak.

j_gene | v_gene | d_gene | CDR3nt | CDR3aa
TRBJ1-5 | TRBV2 | TRBD1 | TGTGCCAGCAGCGCCGACAGGGGGCTTCAGCCCCAGCATTTT | CASSADRGLQPQHF
TRBJ2-1 | TRBV28 | TRBD1 | TGTGCCAGCAGCCTAACAGGGGACGGTTATAAGGGGGATGAGCAGTTCTTC | CASSLTGDGYKGDEQFF
TRBJ2-1 | TRBV6-5 | TRBD2 | TGTGCCAGCAATTCAGCGGGAGAGAGTGAGCAGTTCTTC | CASNSAGESEQFF
TRBJ2-3 | TRBV10-2 | TRBD2 | TGCGCCAGCAGCAGACTAGCGGGAGACACAGATACGCAGTATTTT | CASSRLAGDTDTQYF
TRBJ2-5 | TRBV5-6 | NA | TGTGCCAGCAGCCGGGGACACTACCAAGAGACCCAGTACTTC | CASSRGHYQETQYF
TRBJ2-7 | TRBV4-1 | NA | TGCGCCAGCAGCCAAGAGGTGGGGGTGCAGTACTTC | CASSQEVGVQYF
TRBJ2-7 | TRBV7-8 | NA | TGTGCCAGCAGCGTCTCAGGCGGCTACGAGCAGTACTTC | CASSVSGGYEQYF
TRBJ1-3 | TRBV5-1 | NA | TGCGCCAGCAGCTTGGCCCTAACGGCCTCTGGAAACACCATATATTTT | CASSLALTASGNTIYF
TRBJ2-2 | TRBV4-1 | NA | TGCGCCAGCAGCCCCGGCCGGAACACCGGGGAGCTGTTTTTT | CASSPGRNTGELFF
TRBJ2-7 | TRBV5-4 | TRBD1 | TGTGCCAGCAGCTTGAGACAGGGCTACGAGCAGTACTTC | CASSLRQGYEQYF